What follows are 18 T cell receptor beta chains derived from one specimen sequenced in a study of blood T cell repertoires in COVID-19. TCRdb keeps only in-frame clones here, not all; method: immunoSEQ multiplex PCR. The sample has 300,000 to 400,000 clones, 75% to 90% seen once. The sample was PBMCs or T cells enriched from blood (not recorded which). Receptors were obtained from a man aged 25 to 45 who had recovered from COVID-19.

V usage is TRBV29-1 and J usage is TRBJ2-3, with D tentatively TRBD2 (6 bases). CDR3 length: 13 residues. CDR1 is SQVTM, CDR2 ANQGSEA, per germline. The V end was cut by 7 bases, the J end by 4 bases, with 15 bases between. The CDR3 sequence is CSASLASADTQYF. DNA for the CDR3: TGCAGCGCCTCTCTAGCGAGTGCAGATACGCAGTATTTT.

This chain links TRBV5-4 with TRBJ2-3; possible D gene TRBD2, 5 bases. CDR1 and CDR2 from the germline V gene are SGHNT and YYREEE (reference sequence). The V and J ends lost 4 bases and 5 bases respectively, with 17 bases between them. This CDR3 spans 15 amino acids. The CDR3, as DNA: TGTGCCAGCAGCATACTAGGTTCTTCCGGAGATACGCAGTATTTT. Its protein is CASSILGSSGDTQYF.

V gene TRBV7-9 combines with J gene TRBJ1-1, with D perhaps matching TRBD1 (5 bases). This CDR3 is built from 12 residues. In germline, CDR1 is SEHNR, CDR2 FQNEAQ (reference sequence). Trimming cost V 5 bases and J 6 bases, with 10 bases left between them. CDR3 sequence reads: CASSKRGAEAFF. DNA for the CDR3: TGTGCCAGCAGCAAAAGGGGTGCTGAAGCTTTCTTT.

This clone was seen a handful of times. J is TRBJ2-2 and V is TRBV28; maybe TRBD2 (5 bases). Trimming pared 8 bases from V and 5 bases from J, leaving 12 bases between. This CDR3 comprises 13 residues. Germline V gene lookup returns CDR1 MDHEN and CDR2 SYDVKM. CDR3 DNA sequence: TGTGCCAGCTGTCGACGAGGGACCGGGGAGCTGTTTTTT. Translated, it gives CASCRRGTGELFF.

The chain employs TRBV11-3 and TRBJ2-7, with D possibly TRBD1 on 6 matching bases. CDR1 SGHNT and CDR2 YENEEA come from the germline V gene. Trimming removed 0 bases at V and 3 bases at J, with 12 bases between. This CDR3 spans 15 amino acids. The CDR3 DNA is TGTGCCAGCAGCTTAGAACAGGGAGCATTCTACGAGCAGTACTTC. It translates to CASSLEQGAFYEQYF.

In its sample, this clone was seen a few times. This chain uses TRBV4-1 with TRBJ1-3; D call uncertain. Germline CDR1 reads MGHRA; CDR2 reads YSYEKL. The CDR3 is 14 amino acids. V lost 1 base to trimming and J lost 4 bases, with 8 bases between them. The CDR3, as DNA: TGCGCCAGCAGCCAAGGGGTGCGGGGAAACACCATATATTTT. This encodes CASSQGVRGNTIYF.

As regards this clone: Different DNA sequences within this sample yield the same CDR3. J is TRBJ1-1 and V is TRBV5-6; 8 bases are shared with TRBD1. The CDR3 length is 14 residues. V lost 3 bases and J lost 4; bases outside the gene matches: 5. Germline loops: CDR1 SGHDT, CDR2 YYEEEE. This CDR3 reads CASSWDRSGTEAFF. The DNA of the CDR3 is TGTGCCAGCAGCTGGGACAGGAGTGGCACTGAAGCTTTCTTT.

The V and J genes are TRBV14 and TRBJ2-3, with D tentatively TRBD1 (6 bases). With 5 bases removed from V and 4 bases from J, the gap between germline ends came to 13 bases. This CDR3 has 14 amino acids. The germline gives CDR1 SGHDN, CDR2 FVKESK. The CDR3 loop reads CASSARTVADTQYF. Here the CDR3 DNA reads TGTGCCAGCAGCGCCCGGACAGTGGCAGATACGCAGTATTTT.

This rearrangement joins TRBV9 to TRBJ2-3; 7 bases line up with TRBD2. Germline values: CDR1 SGDLS, CDR2 YYNGEE. The J segment lost 6 bases and the V segment lost 6 bases, leaving 7 bases of the junction unmatched. The length of the CDR3 is 13 residues. The CDR3 region has the DNA TGTGCCAGCACCCTGCTAGCGGCCGATACGCAGTATTTT. It specifies CASTLLAADTQYF.

This chain joins TRBV30 and TRBJ2-3; 9 bases line up with TRBD2. The CDR3 length is 14 residues. Germline trimming cut 2 bases from V and 1 base from J; bases unmatched to any gene: 1. The germline V gene has CDR1 GTSNPN and CDR2 SVGIG (reference sequence). CDR3 residues: CAWSIAGGTDTQYF. CDR3 nucleotides: TGTGCCTGGAGTATAGCGGGGGGCACAGATACGCAGTATTTT.

V and J are TRBV4-1 and TRBJ2-7; tentative D call: TRBD1 (6 bases). CDR1 MGHRA and CDR2 YSYEKL come from the germline V gene. Trimming pared 5 bases from V and 0 bases from J, leaving 17 bases between. This CDR3 spans 16 amino acids. The CDR3, as DNA: TGCGCCAGCAGCTTAAGTGCCACAGGGTTCTCCTACGAGCAGTACTTC. This sequence encodes CASSLSATGFSYEQYF.

V is TRBV6-5 and J is TRBJ2-5; 10 nucleotides agree with TRBD2. Germline loops: CDR1 MNHEY, CDR2 SVGAGI. CDR3 length: 16 amino acids. With V trimmed by 3 bases and J by 5 bases, 9 bases remained unmatched. CDR3 coding DNA: TGTGCCAGCAGTTATTCCAGCGGGGGGGCCTTCGAGACCCAGTACTTC. Protein sequence: CASSYSSGGAFETQYF.

The chain employs TRBV5-1 and TRBJ2-3, with D possibly TRBD2 on 7 matching bases. Germline values: CDR1 SGHRS, CDR2 YFSETQ. The CDR3 covers 17 residues. V lost 0 bases and J lost 2, with 16 bases in between. CDR3 protein: CASSLGPAGASTDTQYF. The CDR3 DNA follows: TGCGCCAGCAGCTTGGGTCCGGCGGGGGCCTCCACAGATACGCAGTATTTT.

CDR3 nucleotide sequence: TGTGCCTGGGTCGGAACTAAAAACTATGGCTACACCTTC. This gives the protein CAWVGTKNYGYTF. V and J are TRBV30 and TRBJ1-2; no firm D call. V lost 5 bases and J 2 bases, leaving 12 bases between the germline ends. Germline CDR1 and CDR2: GTSNPN and SVGIG (reference sequence). The length of the CDR3 is 13 residues.

V gene TRBV5-1 combines with J gene TRBJ2-5; 9 bases align to TRBD1. The CDR3 has 14 amino acids. The trim removed 4 bases at V and 1 base at J, leaving 2 bases unmatched. The germline V gene has CDR1 SGHRS and CDR2 YFSETQ. CDR3 amino acids: CASSGQGTQETQYF. CDR3 bases: TGCGCCAGCAGCGGACAGGGGACCCAAGAGACCCAGTACTTC.

The V and J genes are TRBV28 and TRBJ1-3, with D maybe TRBD1 (6 bases). Per the germline V gene, CDR1 is MDHEN and CDR2 is SYDVKM. This CDR3 has 19 residues. Between the trimmed V and J ends, which lost 6 bases and 2 bases, there was a span of 26 bases. CDR3 amino acids: CASSLFPTNRVKAGNTIYF. The CDR3 coding sequence is TGTGCCAGCAGCTTGTTCCCCACCAACAGGGTCAAAGCTGGAAACACCATATATTTT.

The gene calls are TRBV11-2 and TRBJ2-5, with 9 nucleotides matching TRBD2. The CDR3 length is 15 residues. Losses at the gene ends were 5 bases for V and 5 bases for J; bases not matched to a gene: 9. In germline, CDR1 is SGHAT, CDR2 FQNNGV. CDR3 in DNA: TGTGCCAGCAGCCAAGGATCTAGCGGGGTGGAGACCCAGTACTTC. It encodes CASSQGSSGVETQYF.

The chain links TRBV9 to TRBJ2-7; TRBD1 might be the D (6 bases). The CDR3 extends over 15 amino acids. The germline CDR1 and CDR2 sequences are SGDLS and YYNGEE. V shed 3 bases and J shed 3 bases, with 16 bases lying between them. The CDR3 loop is CASSEGVEQLYEQYF. The CDR3 region has the DNA TGTGCCAGCAGCGAGGGGGTTGAGCAGCTCTACGAGCAGTACTTC.